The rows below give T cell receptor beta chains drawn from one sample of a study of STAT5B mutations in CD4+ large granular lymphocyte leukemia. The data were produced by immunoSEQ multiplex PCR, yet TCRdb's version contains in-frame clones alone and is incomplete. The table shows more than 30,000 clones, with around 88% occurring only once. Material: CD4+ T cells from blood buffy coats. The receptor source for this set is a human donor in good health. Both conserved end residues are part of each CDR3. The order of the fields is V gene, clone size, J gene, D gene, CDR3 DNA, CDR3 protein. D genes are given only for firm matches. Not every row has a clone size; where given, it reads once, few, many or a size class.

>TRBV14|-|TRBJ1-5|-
TGTGCCAGCAGCCAAGTGGAGTTCGCGCCCCAGCATTTT
CASSQVEFAPQHF
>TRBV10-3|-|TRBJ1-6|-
TGTGCCATCTCCCATAATTCACCCCTCCACTTT
CAISHNSPLHF
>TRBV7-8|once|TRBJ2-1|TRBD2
TGTGCCAGCAGCCTCCGTAGCGGGAGGCCCTACAATGAGCAGTTCTTC
CASSLRSGRPYNEQFF
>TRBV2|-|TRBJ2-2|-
TGTGCCAGCAATCAGGAGAACACCGGGGAGCTGTTTTTT
CASNQENTGELFF
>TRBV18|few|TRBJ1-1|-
TGTGCCAGCTCACCATATTACGGCGATAGGGAAGCTTTCTTT
CASSPYYGDREAFF
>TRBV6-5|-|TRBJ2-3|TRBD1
TGTGCCAGCAGTCCGAGGACAGGGGGTAGGGATACGCAGTATTTT
CASSPRTGGRDTQYF
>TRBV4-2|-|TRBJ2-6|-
TGTGCCAGCAGCCAAGAACGGAACTCTGGGGCCAACGTCCTGACTTTC
CASSQERNSGANVLTF
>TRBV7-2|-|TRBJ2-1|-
TGTGCCAGCAGCTTAATGGCAGGACACCAGAATGAGCAGTTCTTC
CASSLMAGHQNEQFF
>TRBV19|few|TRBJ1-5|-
TGTGCCAGTAACGGGGTACAGGCGGGACATAGCAATCAGCCCCAGCATTTT
CASNGVQAGHSNQPQHF
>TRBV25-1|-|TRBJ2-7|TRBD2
TGTGCCACGTCTAGCGGTTACGAGCAGTACTTC
CATSSGYEQYF
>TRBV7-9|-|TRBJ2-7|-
TGTGCCAGCAGCTTACTCGGACAAAGGGTTTCTCCGAGCTCCTACGAGCAGTACTTC
CASSLLGQRVSPSSYEQYF
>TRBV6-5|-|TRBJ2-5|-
TGTGCCAGCAGTTACTCGTGGCAGAGAGAGACCCAGTACTTC
CASSYSWQRETQYF
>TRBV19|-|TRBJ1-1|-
TGTGCCAGTAAGGCTTTGGTGGATATGAACACTGAAGCTTTCTTT
CASKALVDMNTEAFF
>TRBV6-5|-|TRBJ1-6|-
TGTGCCAGCTCTGAGGATTCACCCCTCCACTTT
CASSEDSPLHF
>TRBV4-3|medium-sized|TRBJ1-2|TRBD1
TGCGCCAGCAGCCAATACACCGGGACAGGGGGCTGGGGCTACACCTTC
CASSQYTGTGGWGYTF
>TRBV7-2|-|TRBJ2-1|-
TGTGCCAGCAGCTTAGCCCCGACAAATCGTGGCAATGAGCAGTTCTTC
CASSLAPTNRGNEQFF
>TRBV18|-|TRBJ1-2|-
TGTGCCAGCTCAGCTATCAACGTTAACTATGGCTACACCTTC
CASSAINVNYGYTF
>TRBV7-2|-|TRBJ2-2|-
TGTGCCAGCAGCGAGATAAACACCGGGGAGCTGTTTTTT
CASSEINTGELFF
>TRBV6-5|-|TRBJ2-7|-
TGTGCCAGCGAAAATACCGGGACCGAGTCGAAGGAGCAGTACTTC
CASENTGTESKEQYF
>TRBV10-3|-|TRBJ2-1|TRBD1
TGTGCCATCAGATGGGGACAGCAGTACAATGAGCAGTTCTTC
CAIRWGQQYNEQFF
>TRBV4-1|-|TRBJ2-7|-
TGCGCCAGCAGCCAGACCCGGGACATTGGGTACGAGCAGTACTTC
CASSQTRDIGYEQYF
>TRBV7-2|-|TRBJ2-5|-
TGTGCCAGCAGCCTCCGGAGGGCTCAAGAGACCCAGTACTTC
CASSLRRAQETQYF
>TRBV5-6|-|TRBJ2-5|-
TGTGCCAGCAGCTTGCGGGAAGGGTCGGGGACCCAGTACTTC
CASSLREGSGTQYF
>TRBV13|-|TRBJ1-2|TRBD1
TGTGCCAGCAGAGTTTCCGCAGGGGGGTTCTATGGCTACACCTTC
CASRVSAGGFYGYTF
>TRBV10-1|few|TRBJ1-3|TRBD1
TGCGCCAGCCAGGGACAGGGGTCAAACACCATATATTTT
CASQGQGSNTIYF
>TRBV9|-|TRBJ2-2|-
TGTGCCAGCAGCGTACGGGTCACCGGGGAGCTGTTTTTT
CASSVRVTGELFF
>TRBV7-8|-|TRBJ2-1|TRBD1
TGTGCCAGCAGTTACCACAGGGGGCGTTTCAATGAGCAGTTCTTC
CASSYHRGRFNEQFF
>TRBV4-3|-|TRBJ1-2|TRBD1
TGCGCCAGCAGCCAAGCGACAGGGGGGCCCTATGGCTACACCTTC
CASSQATGGPYGYTF
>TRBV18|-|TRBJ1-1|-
TGTGCCAGCTCACGTCTTGAGAACACTGAAGCTTTCTTT
CASSRLENTEAFF
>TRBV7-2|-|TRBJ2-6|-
TGTGCCAGCAGCTTAACCAGGGGGGCCGGGGCCAACGTCCTGACTTTC
CASSLTRGAGANVLTF
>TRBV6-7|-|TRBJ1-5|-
TGTGCCAGCAGTTACCGGGGGTTACCGCCCCAGCATTTT
CASSYRGLPPQHF
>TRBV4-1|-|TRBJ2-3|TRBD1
TGCGCCAGCAGCCAAGAAAGCTATGGGGACAGCCGAAGCACAGATACGCAGTATTTT
CASSQESYGDSRSTDTQYF
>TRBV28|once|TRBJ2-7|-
TGTGCCAGCCCTCCTGGCCGGGGGACCTCCTACGAGCAGTACTTC
CASPPGRGTSYEQYF
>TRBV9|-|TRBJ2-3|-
TGTGCCAGCAGCGCCAAGCGGAGCACAGATACGCAGTATTTT
CASSAKRSTDTQYF
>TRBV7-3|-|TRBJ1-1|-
TGTGCCAGCAGCCCTAGAGCGGACACTGAAGCTTTCTTT
CASSPRADTEAFF
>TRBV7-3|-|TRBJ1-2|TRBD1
TGTGCCAGCAGCTCCCCGGACAGGGGGGGCGGTGGCTACACCTTC
CASSSPDRGGGGYTF
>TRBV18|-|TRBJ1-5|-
TGTGCCAGCTCACGAGGGGGTGATCAGCCCCAGCATTTT
CASSRGGDQPQHF
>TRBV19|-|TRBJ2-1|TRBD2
TGTGCCAGTACCAAGGGAATAGCGGGGAACAATGAGCAGTTCTTC
CASTKGIAGNNEQFF
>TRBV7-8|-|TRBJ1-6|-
TGTGCCAGCAGCTTAACGGATAGGTCATACTATAATTCACCCCTCCACTTT
CASSLTDRSYYNSPLHF
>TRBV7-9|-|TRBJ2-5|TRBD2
TGTGCCAGCAGCTCCACTAGCGCAGAGACCCAGTACTTC
CASSSTSAETQYF
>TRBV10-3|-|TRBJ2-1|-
TGTGCCATCAGTCCATCGGGGGCTGGTGGGGATGAGCAGTTCTTC
CAISPSGAGGDEQFF
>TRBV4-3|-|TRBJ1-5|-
TGCGCCAGCAGCCAATCGCGCAATCAGCCCCAGCATTTT
CASSQSRNQPQHF
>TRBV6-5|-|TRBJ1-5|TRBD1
TGTGCCAGCAGTTACCCCGAGGACAGGAGCAATCAGCCCCAGCATTTT
CASSYPEDRSNQPQHF
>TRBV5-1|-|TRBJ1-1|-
TGCGCCAGCAGCTTTCAGGGTCGGACTGAAGCTTTCTTT
CASSFQGRTEAFF